A selection of T cell receptor beta chains follows, all from one sample in a study of T cell responses to AZD1222 COVID-19 vaccine. Here immunoSEQ multiplex PCR was the method, and the copy in TCRdb shows in-frame clones only, minus some. Here the sample spans some 130,000 clones, about 87% being singletons. The sample was peripheral blood, taken on day 0 of AZD1222 vaccination. The receptors shown here come from an adult in good health. Each CDR3 is given with its conserved first and last residue. D genes are given only for firm matches. Not every row has a clone size; where given, it reads once, few, many or a size class.

>-|TRBJ1-1|-|TRBV2
TGTGCCAGCAGTGAAGAGGGAACGGGCAACACTGAAGCTTTCTTT
CASSEEGTGNTEAFF
>TRBD1|TRBJ1-3|-|TRBV27
TGTGCCAGCAGCAGGGGGTCTGGAAACACCATATATTTT
CASSRGSGNTIYF
>-|TRBJ2-3|-|TRBV5-1
TGCGCCAGCAGCTCCGGGGACACAGATACGCAGTATTTT
CASSSGDTDTQYF
>-|TRBJ1-2|-|TRBV28
TGTGCCAGCAGTTCATACGGGTATGGCTACACCTTC
CASSSYGYGYTF
>-|TRBJ2-7|-|TRBV5-8
TGTGCCAGCAGCTTGGACAGGTGGGATGGTTCCGAGCAGTACTTC
CASSLDRWDGSEQYF
>TRBD1|TRBJ1-4|once|TRBV5-1
TGCGCCAGCAGCTTGGGGGGACAGGGTAATGAAAAACTGTTTTTT
CASSLGGQGNEKLFF
>TRBD1|TRBJ2-2|-|TRBV5-1
TGCGCCAGCAGCCTGGGGACAGTGGGCACCGGGGAGCTGTTTTTT
CASSLGTVGTGELFF
>TRBD1|TRBJ2-7|-|TRBV5-1
TGCGCCAGCAGCCTCGGGACAGTGAAAGAGACCGAGCAGTACTTC
CASSLGTVKETEQYF
>-|TRBJ1-1|-|TRBV7-2
TGTGCCAGCAGCTTACCCCAGGCAACCGAAGCTTTCTTT
CASSLPQATEAFF
>TRBD1|TRBJ1-2|-|TRBV5-4
TGTGCCAGCAGCCATCAGGGGACAGAGGTCTATGGCTACACCTTC
CASSHQGTEVYGYTF
>-|TRBJ2-3|-|TRBV7-2
TGTGCCAGCAGCCCACACCCAGGGAGGGGGGATACGCAGTATTTT
CASSPHPGRGDTQYF